This TCR beta chain was captured in a study of T-cell reconstitution after alpha-beta-depleted transplantation in children. Overall study results and limits: Reported findings indicate that, about two months after transplant, alpha-beta T cells came from several hundred expanded clones, which were derived from non-depleted graft cells. T-cell counts and diversity were attributed mostly to newly produced T cells one year after transplant. The study traced high day-60 TCRbeta diversity in some patients to surviving recipient T cells and thymic progenitors.

The TCRbeta library was prepared with unique molecular identifiers. Using its own MiXCR run on the PCR reads, TCRdb lists one record per CDR3 protein. The sample holds 610,000 or so distinct CDR3 sequences, 27% seen once. In this sample, this clonotype turned up a few times. Its specificity is not known. The sample here was PBMCs, taken before TCRalphabeta/CD19-depleted stem cell transplant. The TCR comes from a boy in the first two years of life with Wiskott-Aldrich syndrome, due to receive a stem cell transplant.

CDR3 loop: CASSQPLLAGKYNEQFF. The CDR3 coding sequence is TGCGCCAGCAGCCAACCTCTACTAGCGGGAAAATACAATGAGCAGTTCTTC. The chain links TRBV4-1 to TRBJ2-1; 10 bases match TRBD2. J lost 4 bases, V lost 2 bases, and 8 bases had no gene match. Per germline, CDR1 MGHRA and CDR2 YSYEKL. The CDR3 spans 17 residues.